This TCR beta chain was sequenced during a study of blood T cell repertoires in COVID-19. Study-level information: Samples taken during acute and convalescent COVID-19 were collected in the United States, Italy and Spain.

Original data processing: From reference gene primer amplification, estimates of nucleated cell counts were derived. Using immunoSEQ multiplex PCR, the repertoire was profiled, and TCRdb retains in-frame clones only, with some absent. V and J calls and clone size are given by that table; D and trimming were obtained from the DNA. The data contain under 300,000 clones, almost 85% of them singletons. The CDR3 spans 16 residues. With V trimmed by 5 bases and J by 3 bases, 4 bases remained unmatched. Germline CDR1 and CDR2: MDHEN and SYDVKM. Which cohort a participant joined came from the clinical history participants gave.

This sequence originates from a man in his forties or fifties who had recovered from COVID-19. Sequencing used PBMCs or T cells enriched from blood (not recorded which). This sequence joins TRBV28 and TRBJ2-2, with TRBD1 matching over 12 bases. The CDR3 sequence: CASSRGTGGYTGELFF. CDR3 nucleotides: TGTGCCAGCAGTAGAGGGACAGGGGGCTACACCGGGGAGCTGTTTTTT. The full variable domain, its missing parts supplied by reference TRBV28 and TRBJ2-2, is DVKVTQSSRYLVKRTGEKVFLECVQDMDHENMFWYRQDPGLGLRLIYFSYDVKMKEKGDIPEGYSVSREKKERFSLILESASTNQTSMYLCASSRGTGGYTGELFFGEGSRLTVL.